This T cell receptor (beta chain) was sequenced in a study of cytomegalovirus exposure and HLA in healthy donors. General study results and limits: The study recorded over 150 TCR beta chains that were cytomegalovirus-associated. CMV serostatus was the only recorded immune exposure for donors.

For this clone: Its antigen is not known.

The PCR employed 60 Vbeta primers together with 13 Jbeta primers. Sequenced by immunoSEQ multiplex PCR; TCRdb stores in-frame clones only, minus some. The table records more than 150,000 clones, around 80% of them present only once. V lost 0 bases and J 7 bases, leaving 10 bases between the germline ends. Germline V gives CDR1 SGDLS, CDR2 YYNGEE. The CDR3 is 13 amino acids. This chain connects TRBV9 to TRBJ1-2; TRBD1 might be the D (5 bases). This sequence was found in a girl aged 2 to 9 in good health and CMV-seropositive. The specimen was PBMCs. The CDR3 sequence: CASSVGRDFGYTF. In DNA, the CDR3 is TGTGCCAGCAGCGTAGGCAGGGATTTTGGCTACACCTTC.